This TCR beta chain was sequenced for a study of T cells in Graves' hyperthyroidism and ophthalmopathy. Study-level results: Most thyroid-expanded clonotypes above 0.001 were also found in blood. The model predicted ophthalmopathy a median approximately six months before onset.

Thyroid ultrasound and orbital computed tomography, with clinical symptoms and serum thyroxine and TRAb, informed diagnoses. The authors took PBMCs from over 8.5 ml fresh peripheral blood. The sample holds many counts of this clonotype. Its antigen remains unknown. Amplification targeted TCR beta CDR3 regions from RNA transcripts. The HTBI set primed first-round TCR CDR3 RT-PCR. TCRdb fed the multiplex PCR reads into MiXCR, producing one record per CDR3 protein. The table includes roughly 600,000 distinct CDR3 sequences, 14% detected once. Losses at the gene ends were 5 bases for V and 3 bases for J; bases not matched to a gene: 14. The CDR3 is made up of 16 amino acids. Germline V gene data show CDR1 as DFQATT and CDR2 as SNEGSKA (reference sequence).

Sequencing input: blood. The origin of this receptor is a woman aged 45-59 years with Graves' ophthalmopathy. J is TRBJ2-7 and V is TRBV20-1; 9 positions agree with TRBD1. CDR3 protein: CSAQRTGTGLFYEQYF. CDR3 sequence (DNA): TGCAGTGCTCAGAGAACGGGGACAGGGCTATTCTACGAGCAGTACTTC.